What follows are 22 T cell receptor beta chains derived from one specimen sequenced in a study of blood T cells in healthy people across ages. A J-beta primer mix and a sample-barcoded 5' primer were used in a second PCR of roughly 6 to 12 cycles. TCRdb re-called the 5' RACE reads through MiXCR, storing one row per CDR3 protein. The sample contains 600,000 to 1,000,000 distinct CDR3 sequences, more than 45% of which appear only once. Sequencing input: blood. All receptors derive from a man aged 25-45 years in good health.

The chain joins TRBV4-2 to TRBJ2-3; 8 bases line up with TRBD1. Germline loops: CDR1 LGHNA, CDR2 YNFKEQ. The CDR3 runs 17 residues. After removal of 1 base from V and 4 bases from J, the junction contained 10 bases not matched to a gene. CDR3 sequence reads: CASSQVGTGTGPDTQYF. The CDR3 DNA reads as TGTGCCAGCAGCCAAGTTGGAACCGGGACAGGACCAGATACGCAGTATTTT.

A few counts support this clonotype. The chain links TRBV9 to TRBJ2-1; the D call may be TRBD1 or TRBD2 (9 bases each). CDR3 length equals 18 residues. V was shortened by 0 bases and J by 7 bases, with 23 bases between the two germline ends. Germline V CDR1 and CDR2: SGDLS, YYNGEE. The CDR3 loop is CASSVGTGERLAENEQFF. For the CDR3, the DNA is TGTGCCAGCAGCGTAGGGACAGGGGAGAGACTAGCGGAGAATGAGCAGTTCTTC.

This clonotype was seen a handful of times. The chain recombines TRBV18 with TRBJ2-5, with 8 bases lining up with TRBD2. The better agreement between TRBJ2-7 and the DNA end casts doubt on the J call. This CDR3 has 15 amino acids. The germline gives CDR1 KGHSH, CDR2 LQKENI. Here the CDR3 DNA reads TGTGCCAGCTCAGCACACAGCGGGAGTGACTACGAGCAGTACTTC. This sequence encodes CASSAHSGSDYEQYF.

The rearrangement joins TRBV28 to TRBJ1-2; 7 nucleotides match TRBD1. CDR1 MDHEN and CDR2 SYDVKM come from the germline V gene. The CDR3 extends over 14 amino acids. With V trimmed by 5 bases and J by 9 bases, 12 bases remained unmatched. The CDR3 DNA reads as TGTGCCAGCAGTATTCTCCGGGGGACAGCTAGCTACACCTTC. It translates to CASSILRGTASYTF.

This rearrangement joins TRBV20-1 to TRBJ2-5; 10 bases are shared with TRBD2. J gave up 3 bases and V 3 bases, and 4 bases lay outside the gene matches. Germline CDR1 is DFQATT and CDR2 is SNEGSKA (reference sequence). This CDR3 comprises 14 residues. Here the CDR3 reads CSARSSGRKETQYF. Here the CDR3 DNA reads TGCAGTGCTAGGTCTAGCGGGAGAAAAGAGACCCAGTACTTC.

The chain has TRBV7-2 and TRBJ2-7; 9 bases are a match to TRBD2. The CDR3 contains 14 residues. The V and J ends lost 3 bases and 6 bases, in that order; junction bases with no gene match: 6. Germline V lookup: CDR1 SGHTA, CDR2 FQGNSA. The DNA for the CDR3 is TGTGCCAGCAGCTTCTCCCTAGCGGGACCCGAGCAGTACTTC. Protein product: CASSFSLAGPEQYF.

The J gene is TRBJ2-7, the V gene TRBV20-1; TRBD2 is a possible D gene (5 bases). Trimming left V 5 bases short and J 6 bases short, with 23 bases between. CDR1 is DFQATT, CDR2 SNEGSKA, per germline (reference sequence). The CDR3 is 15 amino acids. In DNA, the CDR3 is TGCAGTGCTTCCGTACAGCCAAGAAATGGAGGCGAGCAGTACTTC. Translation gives CSASVQPRNGGEQYF.

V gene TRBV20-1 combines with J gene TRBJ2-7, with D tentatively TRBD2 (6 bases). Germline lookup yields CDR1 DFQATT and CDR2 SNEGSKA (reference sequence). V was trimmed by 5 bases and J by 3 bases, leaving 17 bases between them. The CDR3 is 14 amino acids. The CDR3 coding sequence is TGCAGTGCTGGAGGGACGTCGGGGAGCTACGAGCAGTACTTC. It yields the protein CSAGGTSGSYEQYF.

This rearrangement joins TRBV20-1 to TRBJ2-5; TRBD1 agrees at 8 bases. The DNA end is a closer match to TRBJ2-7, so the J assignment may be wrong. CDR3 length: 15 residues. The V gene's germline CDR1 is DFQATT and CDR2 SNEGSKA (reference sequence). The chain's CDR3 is CSARGETGGAGEQYF. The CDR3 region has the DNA TGCAGTGCTAGAGGTGAAACAGGGGGTGCGGGCGAGCAGTACTTC.

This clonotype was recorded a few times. The CDR3 reads CSDPGQGDSTDTQYF. The DNA of the CDR3 is TGCAGTGACCCAGGACAGGGGGATAGCACAGATACGCAGTATTTT. The V and J genes are TRBV20-1 and TRBJ2-3; 10 bases align to TRBD1. The CDR3 loop spans 15 amino acids. Germline values: CDR1 DFQATT, CDR2 SNEGSKA (reference sequence). Germline trimming cut 7 bases from V and 0 bases from J; bases unmatched to any gene: 7.

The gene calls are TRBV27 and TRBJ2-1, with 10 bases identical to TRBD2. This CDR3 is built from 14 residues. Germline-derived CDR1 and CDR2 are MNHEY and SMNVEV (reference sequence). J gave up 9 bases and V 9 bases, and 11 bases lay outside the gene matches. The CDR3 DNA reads TGTGCCAGTATAAGCGGGGGGGGCGAAGGTGAGCAGTTCTTC. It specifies CASISGGGEGEQFF.

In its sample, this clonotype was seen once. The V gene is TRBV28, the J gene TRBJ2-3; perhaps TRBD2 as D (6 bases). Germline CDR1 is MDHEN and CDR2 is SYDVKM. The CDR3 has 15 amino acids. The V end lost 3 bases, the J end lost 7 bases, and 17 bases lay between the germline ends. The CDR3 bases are TGTGCCAGCAGTTTGGCGACTAGTTTGGTATATACGCAGTATTTT. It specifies CASSLATSLVYTQYF.

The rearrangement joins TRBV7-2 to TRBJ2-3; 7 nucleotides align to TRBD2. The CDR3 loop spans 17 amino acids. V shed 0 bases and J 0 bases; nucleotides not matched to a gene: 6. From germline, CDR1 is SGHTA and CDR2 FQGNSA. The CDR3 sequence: CASSLAGTNGSTDTQYF. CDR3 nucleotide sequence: TGTGCCAGCAGCTTAGCCGGGACTAACGGGAGCACAGATACGCAGTATTTT.

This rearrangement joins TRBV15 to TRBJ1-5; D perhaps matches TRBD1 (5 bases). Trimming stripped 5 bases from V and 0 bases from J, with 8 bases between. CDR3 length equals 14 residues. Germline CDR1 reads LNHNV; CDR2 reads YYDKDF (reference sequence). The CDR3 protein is CATSGGYSNQPQHF. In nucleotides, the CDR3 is TGTGCCACCAGCGGGGGATATAGCAATCAGCCCCAGCATTTT.

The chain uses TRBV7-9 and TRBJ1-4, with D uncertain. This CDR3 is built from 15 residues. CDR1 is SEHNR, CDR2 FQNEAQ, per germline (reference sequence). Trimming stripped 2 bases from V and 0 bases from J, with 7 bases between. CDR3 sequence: CASSLSESTNEKLFF. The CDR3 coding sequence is TGTGCCAGCAGCTTAAGCGAGTCAACTAATGAAAAACTGTTTTTT.

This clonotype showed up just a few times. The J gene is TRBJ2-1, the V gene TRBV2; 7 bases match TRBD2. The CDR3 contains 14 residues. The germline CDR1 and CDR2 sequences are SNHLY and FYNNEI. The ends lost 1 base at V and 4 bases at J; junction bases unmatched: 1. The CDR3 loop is CASSEGDYYNEQFF. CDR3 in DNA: TGTGCCAGCAGTGAAGGGGACTATTACAATGAGCAGTTCTTC. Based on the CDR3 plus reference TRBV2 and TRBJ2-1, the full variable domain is EPEVTQTPSHQVTQMGQEVILRCVPISNHLYFYWYRQILGQKVEFLVSFYNNEISEKSEIFDDQFSVERPDGSNFTLKIRSTKLEDSAMYFCASSEGDYYNEQFFGPGTRLTVL.

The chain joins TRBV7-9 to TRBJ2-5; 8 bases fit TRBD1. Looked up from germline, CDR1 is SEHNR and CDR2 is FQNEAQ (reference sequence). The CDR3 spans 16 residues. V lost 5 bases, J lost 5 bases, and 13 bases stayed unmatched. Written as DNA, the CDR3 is TGTGCCAGCAGCCCCCGGACAGGGTCACCCCGGGAGACCCAGTACTTC. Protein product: CASSPRTGSPRETQYF.

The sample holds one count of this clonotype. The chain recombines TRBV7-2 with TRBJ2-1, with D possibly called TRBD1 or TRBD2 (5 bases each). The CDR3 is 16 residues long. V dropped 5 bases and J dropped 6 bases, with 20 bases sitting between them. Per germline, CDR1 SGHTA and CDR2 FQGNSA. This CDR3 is CASSLRDPNWSNEQFF. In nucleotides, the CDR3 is TGTGCCAGCAGCCTCCGGGACCCCAATTGGAGCAATGAGCAGTTCTTC.

CDR3 nucleotides: TGCAGTGCGGGCGGGGGTCCCGGGAATGAGCAGTTCTTC. It yields the protein CSAGGGPGNEQFF. The rearrangement uses TRBV20-1 and TRBJ2-1, with 7 bases matching TRBD2. The germline V gene has CDR1 DFQATT and CDR2 SNEGSKA (reference sequence). The CDR3 is 13 amino acids. The ends lost 6 bases at V and 7 bases at J; junction bases unmatched: 9.

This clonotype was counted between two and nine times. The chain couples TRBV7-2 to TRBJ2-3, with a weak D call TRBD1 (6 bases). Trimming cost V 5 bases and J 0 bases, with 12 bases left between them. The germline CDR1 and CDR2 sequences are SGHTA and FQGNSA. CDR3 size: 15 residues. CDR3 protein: CASSRGQYSTDTQYF. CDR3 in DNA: TGTGCCAGCAGCCGTGGACAGTATAGCACAGATACGCAGTATTTT.

This chain's CDR3 is CASSFVTPATYEQYF. CDR3 DNA: TGTGCCAGCAGCTTCGTGACACCGGCTACCTACGAGCAGTACTTC. This chain links TRBV7-2 with TRBJ2-7; D is uncertain. The CDR3 runs 15 residues. Germline V gives CDR1 SGHTA, CDR2 FQGNSA. V was clipped by 3 bases and J by 2 bases, with 14 bases between them.

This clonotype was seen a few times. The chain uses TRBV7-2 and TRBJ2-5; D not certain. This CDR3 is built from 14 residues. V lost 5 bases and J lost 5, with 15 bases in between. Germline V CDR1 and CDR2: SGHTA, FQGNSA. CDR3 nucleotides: TGTGCCAGCAGCCTGCAGAAAACGCTGGAGACCCAGTACTTC. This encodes CASSLQKTLETQYF.